A single T cell receptor (beta chain) is shown here with its context. This entry is derived from a study of shared clonotypes between healthy human individuals. This was a deep-level run. Over several immunoSEQ plates, each subset's genomic DNA was distributed in even portions. Assay: immunoSEQ multiplex PCR; the TCRdb copy retains only in-frame clones and omits some. This table has approximately 2.5 million clones, under 95% appearing once. Germline V CDR1 and CDR2: SGHTS, YDEGEE. The CDR3 loop spans 14 amino acids. V lost 4 bases, J lost 1 base, and 9 bases lay in between. Sequencing was carried out using naive CD4+ T cells from PBMCs. Regarding subset: CD45RA+ positively selected. This TCR was recovered from a young man in good health. Some clones in this sample may be carry-over from other donors' samples. The chain employs TRBV5-8 and TRBJ1-3; D gene uncertain. The chain's CDR3 is CASSLLTSGNTIYF. The CDR3 DNA follows: TGTGCCAGCAGCCTCCTAACTTCTGGAAACACCATATATTTT.